A selection of T cell receptor beta chains follows, all from one sample in a study of shared clonotypes between healthy human individuals. The assay was immunoSEQ multiplex PCR, and TCRdb's table has in-frame clones only and misses some. The sample has 450,000 to 500,000 clones, about 78% seen once. Input material: PBMCs. These receptors were taken from a woman between 40 and 55 years old in good health. Some clones in this sample may be carry-over from other donors' samples. Each CDR3 is given without its conserved first and last residue.

j_call,cdr3_length,v_call,cdr3_aa
TRBJ2-5,12,TRBV19,ASRNRGLQETQY
TRBJ1-2,11,TRBV5-1,ASNGQGSYGYT
TRBJ2-5,13,TRBV18,ASSPGTGGQETQY
TRBJ2-3,14,TRBV19,ASSIGASGGTDTQY
TRBJ2-7,12,TRBV27,ASSPRTGSYEQY
TRBJ1-2,11,TRBV7-9,ASSLPSQWGYT
TRBJ2-6,16,TRBV4-2,ASSVPGQLSSGANVLT
TRBJ2-3,12,TRBV5-8,ASSLMTARGTQY
TRBJ1-2,10,TRBV12-5,ASGPGAYGYT
TRBJ2-1,12,TRBV6-1,ASDTSSSYNEQF
TRBJ2-1,14,TRBV11-2,ASSATLAGGYNEQF
TRBJ2-3,12,TRBV19,ASSIGQGTDTQY
TRBJ2-3,11,TRBV27,ASAVRQTDTQY
TRBJ2-7,12,TRBV9,ASSVGQRSYEQY
TRBJ1-2,16,TRBV9,ASSTYDRPPVASYGYT
TRBJ2-2,13,TRBV30,AWSGSSRDTGELF
TRBJ2-3,15,TRBV2,ASSDGRPGLSTDTQY
TRBJ1-1,10,TRBV28,ASSPRQEEAF
TRBJ2-1,11,TRBV6-6,ASARTGYNEQF
TRBJ2-3,14,TRBV11-2,ASSLDPGSNTDTQY
TRBJ2-5,16,TRBV4-2,ASSHPLGQREVQETQY
TRBJ1-3,15,TRBV25-1,ASSDPSAGSSGNTIY
TRBJ1-2,14,TRBV13,ASSLLLGGSSHGYT
TRBJ2-5,9,TRBV5-4,ASSLRETQY
TRBJ2-3,12,TRBV19,ASSITQATDTQY
TRBJ1-2,14,TRBV19,ASTRGRTGTNYGYT
TRBJ1-2,11,TRBV5-1,ASSLVGDGGYT
TRBJ2-5,13,TRBV4-3,ASSQEQSRKETQY
TRBJ2-1,12,TRBV2,ASEGLAGHNEQF
TRBJ2-1,12,TRBV4-1,ASSQVPLASEQF
TRBJ1-4,12,TRBV30,AWSLGGLNEKLF
TRBJ1-2,11,TRBV11-2,ASTNTGNYGYT
TRBJ1-5,11,TRBV28,ASSFESHQPQH
TRBJ2-5,11,TRBV2,ASSVNRGETQY
TRBJ2-1,14,TRBV4-3,ASSQDFSGSRNEQF
TRBJ2-1,13,TRBV18,ASSPGQSSYNEQF
TRBJ2-1,12,TRBV7-9,ASSLAREFAEQF
TRBJ2-3,15,TRBV5-4,ASSQPRGSGSTDTQY
TRBJ2-7,13,TRBV7-3,ASSLAPGQSYEQY
TRBJ2-7,12,TRBV19,ASSINSPIPEQY
TRBJ2-5,13,TRBV11-2,ASLRGSRPQETQY
TRBJ2-7,14,TRBV9,ASSVAGGVQPYEQY
TRBJ1-3,16,TRBV4-3,ASSQDLGNPSSGNTIY
TRBJ2-2,12,TRBV7-2,ASSFEGGTGELF
TRBJ1-2,11,TRBV30,AWAVGSLYGYT
TRBJ2-5,12,TRBV15,ATSSPTVLGTQY
.,15,TRBV28,ASSPIMFGTSAHEQY
TRBJ2-6,13,TRBV4-2,ASSSSSSGANVLT
TRBJ2-7,12,TRBV27,ASSFRDSSYEQY
TRBJ1-2,11,TRBV29-1,SVEGTANYGYT
TRBJ2-7,11,TRBV7-3,ASSSGLAGSKY
TRBJ2-7,13,TRBV27,ASSFSDRYSYEQY